The T cell receptor (beta chain) under discussion was sequenced for a study of blood T cell repertoires in COVID-19. Study-wide background: Acute and convalescent COVID-19 samples came from the United States, Italy and Spain. PBMCs, B-cell-depleted T cells, or T cells were the source of the cDNA or gDNA that made up the material.

Sequencing used immunoSEQ multiplex PCR; TCRdb keeps in-frame clones, though not all of them. This repertoire shows 250,000 to 350,000 clones, more than 80% found once; its top ten account for 1% to 1.3%. Germline CDR1 reads SNHLY; CDR2 reads FYNNEI. The CDR3 contains 14 residues. This clonotype was obtained from a young woman who had recovered from COVID-19. Source material: PBMCs or T cells enriched from blood (not recorded which). The chain carries TRBV2 and TRBJ2-7, with 10 positions matching TRBD2. The CDR3 DNA follows: TGTGCTAGTAGAGCGGGAGGGCCGATTTACGAGCAGTACTTC. Amino acid sequence: CASRAGGPIYEQYF.